Judged by abundance, the clone carrying this T cell receptor (beta chain) is medium-sized. The treatment: some 20 received Ad26.COV2.S at low or high dose, single or two shots; 5 received placebo; per-sample allocation not given. Repertoires come from day 63 after the first vaccine or placebo injection. The individual, an adult aged 18-55 years, was a donor in Boston. The CDR3 is 19 amino acids. Clones were sequenced by immunoSEQ multiplex PCR, and TCRdb holds only the in-frame ones, with some missing. The sample includes around 350,000 clones, more than 75% seen only once; the top ten take 2.5% to 3.5%. The sample is drawn from a study of Ad26.COV2.S vaccination and SARS-CoV-2 variants. Turning to the study itself: Doses of Ad26.COV2.S were injected into muscle once or twice, 56 days apart.

Here the sequenced sample was peripheral blood, taken in a trial of Ad26.COV2.S vaccine versus placebo. The gene calls are TRBV21-1 and TRBJ2-1; the D call of TRBD1 is as the table states it, not checked on the DNA. TRBV21-1 is tagged as a pseudogene. The TCR comes from a person aged 18-65 years who received the Ad26.COV2.S COVID-19 vaccine or a placebo. The CDR3 nucleotides are TGTGCCAGCAGCCCCCAAGAGATAACAGGGGTCGGCTCCTACAATGAGCAGTTCTTC. Translated: CASSPQEITGVGSYNEQFF.